This is a list of T cell receptor beta chains from one sample in a study of control samples from healthy donors and cancer patients. Some clones are missing from TCRdb's copy, which holds only in-frame ones; the method was immunoSEQ multiplex PCR. This table holds 170,000 or so clones, 90% to 95% found once. The sample was blood. Receptor source: a man aged 25 to 45 in good health. Each CDR3 is given with its conserved first and last residue. Fields, in order: clone size, J gene, D gene, V gene, CDR3 protein, CDR3 DNA. The D gene is left open where the match is weak. Size is omitted from some rows. Given values are once, few, many or a class for expanded clones.

few	TRBJ1-1	TRBD1	TRBV6-7	CASSFTDQGGNTEAFF	TGTGCCAGCAGCTTTACGGACCAGGGGGGGAATACTGAAGCTTTCTTT
-	TRBJ1-2	-	TRBV19	CASSMSEYGYTF	TGTGCCAGTAGTATGTCAGAGTATGGCTACACCTTC
-	TRBJ2-3	-	TRBV14	CASSQGARLLTDTQYF	TGTGCCAGCAGCCAAGGGGCGAGACTCCTCACAGATACGCAGTATTTT
-	TRBJ2-3	TRBD2	TRBV27	CASSLSPGGTGTQYF	TGTGCCAGCAGTTTATCGCCGGGGGGTACGGGTACGCAGTATTTT
-	TRBJ2-5	-	TRBV7-3	CASSLIGGTARETQYF	TGTGCCAGCAGCTTAATAGGGGGGACAGCTCGGGAGACCCAGTACTTC
-	TRBJ1-4	TRBD1	TRBV30	CAWSRDRGLPTNEKLFF	TGTGCCTGGAGCCGGGACAGGGGACTTCCAACTAATGAAAAACTGTTTTTT
-	TRBJ1-1	-	TRBV4-3	CASSRVGAMNTEAFF	TGCGCCAGCAGCCGAGTTGGGGCTATGAACACTGAAGCTTTCTTT
once	TRBJ2-5	TRBD1	TRBV5-4	CASSLGDRSQETQYF	TGTGCCAGCAGCCTGGGGGACAGGAGCCAAGAGACCCAGTACTTC
-	TRBJ1-6	TRBD1	TRBV5-6	CASSLTGTGGRPLHF	TGTGCCAGCAGCTTGACCGGGACAGGGGGCAGACCCCTCCACTTT
-	TRBJ1-1	TRBD1	TRBV2	CASSARQGLTEAFF	TGTGCCAGCAGCGCAAGACAGGGGTTAACTGAAGCTTTCTTT
-	TRBJ2-3	TRBD2	TRBV2	CASSGLAGGVDTQYF	TGTGCCAGCAGTGGACTAGCGGGAGGTGTAGATACGCAGTATTTT
-	TRBJ2-7	TRBD1	TRBV18	CASSPPKGQGRYEQYF	TGTGCCAGCTCACCACCGAAGGGACAGGGTCGCTACGAGCAGTACTTC
-	TRBJ1-1	-	TRBV30	CAWSKQGRPFPNTEAFF	TGTGCCTGGAGTAAACAGGGTCGGCCCTTTCCCAACACTGAAGCTTTCTTT
-	TRBJ1-5	-	TRBV18	CASSDDSFSNQPQHF	TGTGCCAGCTCCGATGATTCTTTTAGCAATCAGCCCCAGCATTTT
-	TRBJ2-3	TRBD2	TRBV28	CASSFLAGTDTQYF	TGTGCCAGCAGTTTTCTAGCGGGCACAGATACGCAGTATTTT
-	TRBJ1-1	-	TRBV28	CASSPTTGLNTEAFF	TGTGCCAGCAGTCCCACTACAGGTTTGAACACTGAAGCTTTCTTT
once	TRBJ1-1	-	TRBV6-1	CASSESMAATVKAFF	TGTGCCAGCAGTGAATCAATGGCGGCTACCGTTAAAGCTTTCTTT
-	TRBJ2-7	-	TRBV11-3	CASQNPYEQYF	TGTGCCAGCCAGAATCCCTACGAGCAGTACTTC
-	TRBJ2-2	TRBD2	TRBV20-1	CSASSLAGGQGTGELFF	TGCAGTGCTAGTTCCCTAGCGGGAGGCCAGGGCACCGGGGAGCTGTTTTTT
-	TRBJ1-2	-	TRBV28	CASSSQVPGSNYGYTF	TGTGCCAGCAGTTCCCAAGTGCCAGGATCTAACTATGGCTACACCTTC
-	TRBJ2-7	-	TRBV19	CASSMSGSTVGEQYF	TGTGCCAGTAGTATGTCGGGATCCACGGTGGGCGAGCAGTACTTC
-	TRBJ2-1	-	TRBV27	CASPPRDEQFF	TGTGCCAGCCCCCCGAGAGATGAGCAGTTCTTC
-	TRBJ2-7	TRBD1	TRBV28	CASSLEPRQGAYEQYF	TGTGCCAGCAGTTTAGAACCGAGACAGGGGGCCTACGAGCAGTACTTC
-	TRBJ2-7	TRBD1	TRBV5-1	CASSPDRGKGYEQYF	TGCGCCAGCAGCCCCGACAGGGGGAAGGGCTACGAGCAGTACTTC
-	TRBJ2-5	-	TRBV9	CASSPGLRDQETQYF	TGTGCCAGCAGCCCCGGACTCAGGGATCAAGAGACCCAGTACTTC
-	TRBJ2-3	TRBD1	TRBV11-2	CASSPGTGRTDTQYF	TGTGCCAGCAGCCCCGGGACAGGGCGCACAGATACGCAGTATTTT
-	TRBJ1-1	TRBD1	TRBV5-1	CASSWTGPSNTEAFF	TGCGCCAGCAGCTGGACAGGGCCCTCCAACACTGAAGCTTTCTTT
-	TRBJ1-5	TRBD1	TRBV19	CASSTDRVNQPQHF	TGTGCCAGTAGCACCGACAGGGTCAATCAGCCCCAGCATTTT
many	TRBJ1-5	-	TRBV10-1	CAICPGVFINQPQHF	TGCGCCATATGCCCGGGGGTCTTCATAAATCAGCCCCAGCATTTT
-	TRBJ1-2	-	TRBV11-2	CASRIPANYGYTF	TGTGCCAGCAGGATCCCAGCTAACTATGGCTACACCTTC
-	TRBJ2-6	-	TRBV30	CAAERGVSGANVLTF	TGTGCCGCCGAGAGGGGGGTATCCGGGGCCAACGTCCTGACTTTC
-	TRBJ2-2	-	TRBV9	CASSVEYRTGELFF	TGTGCCAGCAGCGTAGAGTACCGCACCGGGGAGCTGTTTTTT
-	TRBJ2-7	-	TRBV27	CASQDRTSPHEQYF	TGTGCCAGCCAAGACAGAACGAGTCCCCACGAGCAGTACTTC
-	TRBJ2-7	-	TRBV5-6	CASSWGRYSYEQYF	TGTGCCAGCAGCTGGGGACGGTACTCCTACGAGCAGTACTTC
-	TRBJ2-7	-	TRBV25-1	CASSDYRTEQYF	TGTGCCAGCAGTGACTACAGAACCGAGCAGTACTTC
few	TRBJ1-5	-	TRBV7-8	CASSLAHNSNQPQHF	TGTGCCAGCAGCTTAGCGCATAATAGCAATCAGCCCCAGCATTTT
-	TRBJ2-7	-	TRBV2	CASSSNLGREQYF	TGTGCCAGCAGTTCAAACCTAGGACGCGAGCAGTACTTC
-	TRBJ1-1	-	TRBV24-1	CATSDSGGMNTEAFF	TGTGCCACCAGTGATAGTGGGGGGATGAACACTGAAGCTTTCTTT
-	TRBJ2-7	-	TRBV6-5	CATPDESSYEQYF	TGTGCCACTCCTGACGAGAGCTCCTACGAGCAGTACTTC
-	TRBJ2-5	-	TRBV19	CASRPLGQETQYF	TGTGCCAGTAGGCCTTTGGGCCAAGAGACCCAGTACTTC
once	TRBJ2-3	TRBD2	TRBV6-5	CASSSLAGASTDTQYF	TGTGCCAGCAGTTCTCTAGCGGGGGCAAGCACAGATACGCAGTATTTT
-	TRBJ1-5	TRBD1	TRBV30	CAWSGDRGLEGQPQHF	TGTGCCTGGAGTGGGGACAGGGGGCTTGAGGGTCAGCCCCAGCATTTT
-	TRBJ1-6	-	TRBV28	CASSLIPFHNSPLHF	TGTGCCAGCAGTTTAATTCCGTTTCATAATTCACCCCTCCACTTT
-	TRBJ1-2	TRBD1	TRBV6-5	CASTPGQAYGYTF	TGTGCCAGCACCCCGGGACAGGCATATGGCTACACCTTC
-	TRBJ1-5	-	TRBV2	CASSDTGLDQPQHF	TGTGCCAGCAGTGACACAGGATTGGATCAGCCCCAGCATTTT
-	TRBJ1-5	TRBD1	TRBV19	CASSRGSAPGGNSNQPQHF	TGTGCCAGTAGTAGAGGGTCTGCTCCAGGGGGAAATAGCAATCAGCCCCAGCATTTT
-	TRBJ1-6	TRBD1	TRBV6-5	CASSYSGGVNSPLHF	TGTGCCAGCAGTTACTCAGGGGGCGTCAACTCACCCCTCCACTTT
few	TRBJ1-2	-	TRBV5-5	CASSLLGENYGYTF	TGTGCCAGCAGCCTGCTAGGGGAGAACTATGGCTACACCTTC
-	TRBJ2-1	TRBD2	TRBV24-1	CATSDSLAGGPVEQFF	TGTGCCACCAGTGATTCCCTAGCGGGAGGGCCGGTTGAGCAGTTCTTC
once	TRBJ2-7	-	TRBV5-6	CASSMMAGPDYEQYF	TGTGCCAGCAGTATGATGGCGGGGCCCGACTACGAGCAGTACTTC
-	TRBJ2-7	TRBD2	TRBV7-8	CASSLGRLAGMSYEQYF	TGTGCCAGCAGCTTAGGGCGGCTAGCGGGAATGTCCTACGAGCAGTACTTC
-	TRBJ1-2	-	TRBV12-5	CASGLTRTDYGYTF	TGTGCTAGTGGTTTGACTCGGACGGACTATGGCTACACCTTC
-	TRBJ1-4	-	TRBV27	CASRRGRAGPEKLFF	TGTGCCAGCAGAAGGGGAAGAGCGGGTCCTGAAAAACTGTTTTTT
once	TRBJ1-5	TRBD1	TRBV29-1	CSVVGQGAGQPQHF	TGCAGCGTTGTGGGACAGGGGGCTGGTCAGCCCCAGCATTTT
-	TRBJ1-6	-	TRBV10-3	CAISEYVGSNSPLHF	TGTGCCATCAGTGAGTATGTCGGATCCAATTCACCCCTCCACTTT
-	TRBJ1-4	TRBD1	TRBV27	CASRPSGTGMNEKLFF	TGTGCCAGCAGACCCTCCGGGACAGGAATGAATGAAAAACTGTTTTTT
-	TRBJ1-2	-	TRBV28	CASSQSRRASYGYTF	TGTGCCAGCAGTCAATCGCGTAGAGCCAGCTATGGCTACACCTTC